These 31 T cell receptor beta chains were sequenced from one sample in a study of CD8+CD57+ T cells in acquired aplastic anemia. Using genomic DNA as the template, TCR beta VDJ and CDR3 profiling was carried out. MiXCR was run by TCRdb on the reads, yielding one entry per CDR3 protein. Of fewer than 200,000 distinct CDR3 sequences listed, about 48% are singletons. The sequenced sample consisted of sorted CD4+, CD8+, or CD8+CD57+ T cells (not recorded which) from PBMCs. These TCRs come from a human donor in good health.

A remark on this clonotype: A much larger clone lies a single base off, so this may be a read error. It is likely a read error, because the conserved phenylalanine at the end of the CDR3 is missing. CDR3 residues: CASSYQGTGSRNSPLHL. The CDR3 coding sequence is TGTGCCAGCAGTTACCAAGGGACAGGGAGCCGTAATTCACCCCTCCACCTT. The genes are TRBV6-5 and TRBJ1-6; TRBD1 matches at 9 bases. Per the germline V gene, CDR1 is MNHEY and CDR2 is SVGAGI. This CDR3 region has 17 residues. V dropped 2 bases and J dropped 6; count of bases not matched to a gene: 8.

In its sample, this clonotype was seen many times. This chain joins TRBV6-1 and TRBJ2-7; D is uncertain. The CDR3 contains 16 residues. Trimming took off 5 bases at V and 1 base at J, with 18 bases between the two ends. Germline CDR1 MNHNS, CDR2 SASEGT. For the CDR3, the DNA is TGTGCCAGCAGTACCTTTTCGGCGCTTGGGTCCTACGAGCAGTACTTC. This sequence encodes CASSTFSALGSYEQYF.

V and J are TRBV5-1 and TRBJ2-7; 9 bases line up with TRBD2. The CDR3 spans 16 residues. Germline lookup yields CDR1 SGHRS and CDR2 YFSETQ. J was trimmed by 0 bases and V by 5 bases; bases with no gene match: 9. CDR3 nucleotides: TGCGCCAGCAGTCTGACTAGCGGCGGCCTCTCCTACGAGCAGTACTTC. The encoded protein is CASSLTSGGLSYEQYF.

A single count supports this clonotype. The chain uses TRBV20-1 and TRBJ2-7; unclear D gene. This CDR3 comprises 10 residues. With 2 bases removed from V and 4 bases from J, the gap between germline ends came to 3 bases. Germline V gene lookup returns CDR1 DFQATT and CDR2 SNEGSKA (reference sequence). DNA for the CDR3: TGCAGTGCTAGAATATACGAGCAGTACTTC. It specifies CSARIYEQYF.

This clonotype was counted a few times. J is TRBJ2-4 and V is TRBV19, with 7 bases identical to TRBD2. The CDR3 covers 13 residues. Germline CDR1 is LNHDA and CDR2 is SQIVND (reference sequence). With 7 bases clipped from V and 5 bases from J, the junction kept 5 bases outside the gene matches. CDR3 coding DNA: TGTGCCAGTAACTGGGCGGGAGAAAACATTCAGTACTTC. This encodes CASNWAGENIQYF.

This chain links TRBV15 with TRBJ2-1; perhaps TRBD2 as D (5 bases). The CDR3 extends over 14 amino acids. V lost 6 bases, J lost 4 bases, and 13 bases lay in between. Germline V lookup: CDR1 LNHNV, CDR2 YYDKDF (reference sequence). The CDR3 DNA follows: TGTGCCACCAGTGACTCCCTAGCTTACAATGAGCAGTTCTTC. Its translation: CATSDSLAYNEQFF.

This clonotype appeared a few times. The chain recombines TRBV13 with TRBJ1-3, with D maybe TRBD1 (6 bases). Trimming took off 4 bases at V and 0 bases at J, with 10 bases between the two ends. This CDR3 spans 15 amino acids. The germline CDR1 and CDR2 sequences are PRHDT and FYEKMQ (reference sequence). For the CDR3, the DNA is TGTGCCAGCAGCTCAGGACAGTTCTCTGGAAACACCATATATTTT. This encodes CASSSGQFSGNTIYF. The variable domain in full, with the rest retrieved from reference TRBV13 and TRBJ1-3, is AAGVIQSPRHLIKEKRETATLKCYPIPRHDTVYWYQQGPGQDPQFLISFYEKMQSDKGSIPDRFSAQQFSDYHSELNMSSLELGDSALYFCASSSGQFSGNTIYFGEGSWLTVV.

This clonotype was observed at least ten times. The chain carries TRBV9 and TRBJ2-5; no definite D call. The CDR3 has 14 residues. Trimming stripped 1 base from V and 1 base from J, with 8 bases between. Per the germline V gene, CDR1 is SGDLS and CDR2 is YYNGEE. The CDR3 sequence: CASSVTGGQETQYF. CDR3 DNA sequence: TGTGCCAGCAGCGTAACGGGCGGCCAAGAGACCCAGTACTTC.

This chain connects TRBV7-2 to TRBJ2-7; no definite D call. The CDR3 consists of 14 residues. Deletions cut 1 base from V and 6 bases from J, with 13 bases between. CDR1 and CDR2 (germline): SGHTA, FQGNSA. CDR3 bases: TGTGCCAGCAGCTTAGTTCCTGGGCCCGGCGAGCAGTACTTC. It is translated as CASSLVPGPGEQYF.

At least ten counts were recorded for this clonotype. The chain employs TRBV14 and TRBJ2-2, with D unresolved. The length of the CDR3 is 15 residues. The V and J ends lost 2 bases and 2 bases respectively, with 9 bases between them. The germline V gene encodes CDR1 SGHDN and CDR2 FVKESK. The CDR3 spells CASSQFSQNTGELFF. The CDR3 DNA reads as TGTGCCAGCAGCCAATTCAGTCAAAACACCGGGGAGCTGTTTTTT. The complete variable domain, with remaining parts taken from reference TRBV14 and TRBJ2-2, reads EAGVTQFPSHSVIEKGQTVTLRCDPISGHDNLYWYRRVMGKEIKFLLHFVKESKQDESGMPNNRFLAERTGGTYSTLKVQPAELEDSGVYFCASSQFSQNTGELFFGEGSRLTVL.

This clonotype was seen more than once but under ten times. V gene TRBV6-1 combines with J gene TRBJ2-2; 9 bases fit TRBD2. The CDR3 is 16 amino acids. Per germline, CDR1 MNHNS and CDR2 SASEGT. V shed 4 bases, J shed 8 bases, and the junction held 11 bases outside the gene matches. The CDR3 nucleotides are TGTGCCAGCAGTGTGGCTAGCGGGACTCTAGCAGGGGAGCTGTTTTTT. It codes for CASSVASGTLAGELFF.

The table lists this clonotype with many counts. V gene TRBV20-1 combines with J gene TRBJ2-5, with 7 bases aligning to TRBD1. The CDR3 length is 15 residues. The V gene's germline CDR1 is DFQATT and CDR2 SNEGSKA (reference sequence). Losses at the gene ends were 0 bases for V and 2 bases for J; bases not matched to a gene: 6. The DNA for the CDR3 is TGCAGTGCTAGAGAACCATCGACAGGGCAAGAGACCCAGTACTTC. Amino acid sequence: CSAREPSTGQETQYF.

Remarks on this clonotype: This may come from a read error, since a much larger clone is one base off. The CDR3 DNA follows: TGTGCCAGCGGAGCCGGGACACTCCAAGAGACCCAGTACTTC. Translation gives CASGAGTLQETQYF. J is TRBJ2-5 and V is TRBV7-8, with D perhaps matching TRBD1 (6 bases). CDR3 size: 14 residues. Germline V CDR1 and CDR2: SGHVS, FQNEAQ. Trimming cost V 8 bases and J 1 base, with 14 bases left between them.

Ten or more counts support this clonotype. V usage is TRBV5-1 and J usage is TRBJ2-7, with D tentatively TRBD2 (5 bases). Germline lookup yields CDR1 SGHRS and CDR2 YFSETQ. V was shortened by 0 bases and J by 0 bases, with 10 bases between the two germline ends. CDR3 length equals 15 residues. CDR3 sequence (DNA): TGCGCCAGCAGCTTGGGATACGGGGTCTCCTACGAGCAGTACTTC. It is translated as CASSLGYGVSYEQYF.

In this sample, this clonotype turned up many times. The chain is built from TRBV6-5 and TRBJ2-7; D is unresolved. V shed 4 bases and J shed 4 bases, with 20 bases lying between them. The CDR3 contains 16 residues. Looked up from germline, CDR1 is MNHEY and CDR2 is SVGAGI. Written as DNA, the CDR3 is TGTGCCAGCAGTTCCCCCAGCACCTCGAGCCCATACGAGCAGTACTTC. Its protein is CASSSPSTSSPYEQYF.

This clonotype was seen only once. Possible read error: a much larger clone is one base away. The chain employs TRBV13 and TRBJ1-2; no clear D. CDR1 and CDR2 (germline): PRHDT, FYEKMQ (reference sequence). V was pared by 5 bases and J by 10 bases, with 17 bases between. This CDR3 comprises 13 residues. The CDR3 loop is CASSLARPGVYTF. The CDR3 DNA reads as TGTGCCAGCAGCCTAGCTAGGCCTGGGGTCTACACCTTC.

This clonotype was seen only a few times. The chain carries TRBV5-1 and TRBJ2-7; D is ambiguous. There are 13 residues in the CDR3. Germline V gene lookup returns CDR1 SGHRS and CDR2 YFSETQ. Deletions cut 5 bases from V and 2 bases from J, with 11 bases between. The CDR3 region has the DNA TGCGCCAGCAGTGTAGGGATAGCCTACGAGCAGTACTTC. Residues: CASSVGIAYEQYF.

V gene TRBV7-9 combines with J gene TRBJ2-1; tentative D call: TRBD2 (5 bases). Germline lookup yields CDR1 SEHNR and CDR2 FQNEAQ (reference sequence). CDR3 length equals 12 residues. The V end lost 5 bases, the J end lost 10 bases, and 12 bases lay between the germline ends. CDR3 loop: CASSLRTGEQFF. CDR3 nucleotides: TGTGCCAGCAGCCTTCGGACGGGGGAGCAGTTCTTC.

The chain has TRBV20-1 and TRBJ2-5; D gene uncertain. This CDR3 comprises 12 residues. Germline V lookup: CDR1 DFQATT, CDR2 SNEGSKA (reference sequence). The V and J ends lost 6 bases and 2 bases respectively, with 10 bases between them. This CDR3 reads CSAGWGQETQYF. The CDR3 DNA sequence: TGCAGTGCCGGATGGGGACAAGAGACCCAGTACTTC.

The chain links TRBV6-1 to TRBJ2-7; TRBD2 matches 9 bases. J was trimmed by 3 bases and V by 6 bases; bases with no gene match: 6. In germline, CDR1 is MNHNS, CDR2 SASEGT. The CDR3 sequence is 14 residues long. CDR3 nucleotide sequence: TGTGCCAGCAGCCCTTCGACTAGCGGCTACGAGCAGTACTTC. Protein product: CASSPSTSGYEQYF.

The V call is TRBV10-2, the J call TRBJ2-5, with 7 bases lining up with TRBD1. J gave up 1 base and V 7 bases, and 6 bases lay outside the gene matches. The CDR3 contains 14 residues. Germline-derived CDR1 and CDR2 are WSHSY and SAAADI. The CDR3 sequence is CASTRDRIQETQYF. CDR3 DNA: TGCGCCAGCACCCGGGACAGAATCCAAGAGACCCAGTACTTC.

This clonotype appeared a few times. This chain connects TRBV7-3 to TRBJ2-2, with D unresolved. V was shortened by 6 bases and J by 5 bases, with 7 bases between the two germline ends. This CDR3 comprises 12 residues. Germline V gene data show CDR1 as SGHTA and CDR2 as FQGTGA. In nucleotides, the CDR3 is TGTGCCAGCAGTTTTGGAACCGGGGAGCTGTTTTTT. Translation: CASSFGTGELFF.

This chain joins TRBV4-2 and TRBJ1-5, with D unresolved. This CDR3 comprises 13 residues. Trimming left V 0 bases short and J 6 bases short, with 6 bases between. Germline CDR1 reads LGHNA; CDR2 reads YNFKEQ. CDR3 amino acids: CASSQDPGQPQHF. As DNA, the CDR3 is TGTGCCAGCAGCCAAGATCCTGGTCAGCCCCAGCATTTT.

The chain couples TRBV7-8 to TRBJ1-1, with D possibly matching TRBD1 (6 bases). The V and J ends lost 4 bases and 3 bases respectively, with 18 bases between them. The CDR3 has 16 residues. Germline CDR1 is SGHVS and CDR2 is FQNEAQ. CDR3 protein: CASSSRGGRGYTEAFF. The CDR3 DNA sequence: TGTGCCAGCAGCTCGCGGGGGGGCCGAGGGTACACTGAAGCTTTCTTT.

The chain employs TRBV11-2 and TRBJ2-3; D uncertain. V gave up 3 bases and J gave up 0 bases, with 10 bases separating them. This CDR3 has 15 residues. The V gene's germline CDR1 is SGHAT and CDR2 FQNNGV. DNA of the CDR3: TGTGCCAGCAGCTTCGGGCCCAGAAGCACAGATACGCAGTATTTT. It yields the protein CASSFGPRSTDTQYF.

This clonotype has only a few counts. The genes are TRBV10-3 and TRBJ1-2; D is ambiguous. The V end was cut by 0 bases, the J end by 8 bases, with 4 bases between. The CDR3 is 11 amino acids. Germline V gene lookup returns CDR1 ENHRY and CDR2 SYGVKD. The CDR3 DNA reads TGTGCCATCAGTGAGTCGATCGGCTACACCTTC. Its protein is CAISESIGYTF.

This clonotype was found many times. This chain links TRBV2 with TRBJ2-7; D is possibly TRBD2 (5 bases). CDR3 length equals 14 residues. Germline CDR1 and CDR2: SNHLY and FYNNEI. The ends were cut back, 11 bases at V and 3 bases at J, with 20 bases in the middle. The CDR3 loop is CAGKRTYLNYEQYF. CDR3 DNA sequence: TGTGCCGGGAAACGGACTTACTTAAACTACGAGCAGTACTTC.

The chain couples TRBV9 to TRBJ1-1; TRBD1 aligns across 7 bases. Germline CDR1 reads SGDLS; CDR2 reads YYNGEE. The CDR3 contains 16 residues. V lost 0 bases to trimming and J lost 3 bases; unmatched junction nucleotides: 8. CDR3 in DNA: TGTGCCAGCAGCGTAGGGTTGGGGCAGGGGGACACTGAAGCTTTCTTT. Translating it yields CASSVGLGQGDTEAFF.

This clonotype was found many times. The chain couples TRBV6-5 to TRBJ2-1; maybe TRBD1 (5 bases). The V end lost 8 bases, the J end lost 4 bases, and 24 bases lay between the germline ends. This CDR3 comprises 17 residues. Germline V CDR1 and CDR2: MNHEY, SVGAGI. CDR3 sequence reads: CASVNRRVSSRYNEQFF. CDR3 nucleotides: TGTGCCAGCGTTAATCGCAGGGTTTCATCTCGGTACAATGAGCAGTTCTTC.

This clonotype was counted only a few times. The V call is TRBV7-8, the J call TRBJ2-5; D is unclear. The CDR3 has 13 amino acids. CDR1 SGHVS and CDR2 FQNEAQ come from the germline V gene. The ends were cut back, 1 base at V and 2 bases at J, with 5 bases in the middle. The CDR3 reads CASSLVRQETQYF. Here the CDR3 DNA reads TGTGCCAGCAGCTTAGTCAGGCAAGAGACCCAGTACTTC.

This clonotype was observed many times. The J gene is TRBJ2-1, the V gene TRBV24-1, with a weak D call TRBD1 (6 bases). V was pared by 8 bases and J by 7 bases, with 11 bases between. The germline CDR1 and CDR2 sequences are KGHDR and SFDVKD. The CDR3 length is 12 residues. CDR3 nucleotides: TGTGCCACCAAGGACAGTACTAATGAGCAGTTCTTC. Amino acid sequence: CATKDSTNEQFF.